The 28 T cell receptor beta chains below all came from one sample that was sequenced in a study of T cells in Graves' hyperthyroidism and ophthalmopathy. Amplified TCR beta CDR3 regions came from RNA transcripts. Carried out on the TCR CDR3, a first-round RT-PCR used the HTBI primer set. A single record per CDR3 protein comes from TCRdb applying MiXCR to the multiplex PCR reads. In the table there are nearly 750,000 distinct CDR3 sequences, around a third of which are singletons. Sequenced sample: blood. All receptors come from a woman in her forties with Graves' hyperthyroidism.

As regards this clonotype: The junction departs from the called germline gene at one end, perhaps through a read error. The chain is built from TRBV7-7 and TRBJ2-3; D remains ambiguous. CDR1 is SSHAT, CDR2 FNYEAQ, per germline (reference sequence). The CDR3 has 15 amino acids. The CDR3 protein is CASSPNPDSTDTQYF. The DNA of the CDR3 is TGTGCTAGCAGCCCCAACCCAGACAGCACAGATACGCAGTATTTT. Based on the CDR3 plus reference TRBV7-7 and TRBJ2-3, the full variable domain is GAGVSQSPRYKVTKRGQDVTLRCDPISSHATLYWYQQALGQGPEFLTYFNYEAQPDKSGLPSDRFSAERPEGSISTLTIQRTEQRDSAMYRCASSPNPDSTDTQYFGPGTRLTVL.

This clonotype was counted a few times. J is TRBJ2-7 and V is TRBV27, with D unclear. Trimming left V 6 bases short and J 1 base short, with 13 bases between. The germline V gene has CDR1 MNHEY and CDR2 SMNVEV (reference sequence). CDR3 length: 14 residues. CDR3 protein: CASRRTKTSYEQYF. CDR3 bases: TGTGCCAGCAGACGAACAAAAACTTCCTACGAGCAGTACTTC.

This chain connects TRBV20-1 to TRBJ2-5; TRBD2 matches 9 bases. V dropped 0 bases and J dropped 3; count of bases not matched to a gene: 8. The CDR3 is 16 amino acids. The germline V gene encodes CDR1 DFQATT and CDR2 SNEGSKA (reference sequence). The CDR3 nucleotides read TGCAGTGCTAGAGAACCGGGGCTAGCGGGGAAAGAGACCCAGTACTTC. It codes for CSAREPGLAGKETQYF.

This clonotype has a handful of counts. The chain has TRBV20-1 and TRBJ1-5; 10 bases agree with TRBD1. Losses at the gene ends were 4 bases for V and 6 bases for J; bases not matched to a gene: 15. Germline-derived CDR1 and CDR2 are DFQATT and SNEGSKA (reference sequence). CDR3 length: 17 amino acids. The CDR3 spells CSAKLDRGLLGCQPQHF. In DNA, the CDR3 is TGCAGTGCTAAGCTTGACAGGGGGCTGTTGGGATGTCAGCCCCAGCATTTT.

The rearrangement joins TRBV19 to TRBJ1-1; D gene unclear. The CDR3 sequence is 14 residues long. Trimming removed 7 bases at V and 2 bases at J, with 14 bases between. Germline loops: CDR1 LNHDA, CDR2 SQIVND (reference sequence). CDR3 DNA: TGTGCCAGTACTAAACCAGGTGTAAACACTGAAGCTTTCTTT. Its translation is CASTKPGVNTEAFF.

Notes on this clonotype: A much larger clonotype is one base distant, so this may be a read error. The chain carries TRBV7-3 and TRBJ1-2; TRBD1 matches at 11 bases. CDR3 length equals 15 residues. Trimming removed 5 bases from V and 6 bases from J; junction bases left unmatched: 8. Germline loops: CDR1 SGHTA, CDR2 FQGTGA. The CDR3 DNA follows: TGTGCCAGCAGCCAGGACAGGGGGCAAAGCCATGGCTACACCTTC. It translates to CASSQDRGQSHGYTF.

The chain employs TRBV6-2 or TRBV6-3 and TRBJ1-1, with D unclear. This CDR3 spans 13 amino acids. The germline V gene has CDR1 MNHEY and CDR2 SVGEGT. The germline V and J ends were trimmed by 9 bases and 0 bases, with 11 bases remaining between them. The chain's CDR3 is CASTGPVNTEAFF. For the CDR3, the DNA is TGTGCCAGTACTGGACCTGTGAACACTGAAGCTTTCTTT.

This clonotype occurred many times. J is TRBJ1-2 and V is TRBV20-1; TRBD1 is a possible D gene (5 bases). This CDR3 region has 13 residues. CDR1 and CDR2 from the germline V gene are DFQATT and SNEGSKA (reference sequence). V lost 0 bases, J lost 4 bases, and 9 bases lay in between. As DNA, the CDR3 is TGCAGTGCTAGAGATGTACAGGTCTATGGCTACACCTTC. This gives the protein CSARDVQVYGYTF.

A note on this clonotype: Since a much larger clone is just one base distant, this may be a read error. V gene TRBV6-6 combines with J gene TRBJ1-1, with D possibly matching TRBD1 (5 bases). The CDR3 extends over 15 amino acids. The germline CDR1 and CDR2 sequences are MNHNY and SVGAGI (reference sequence). The CDR3 protein is CVSSYSHRKTTEAFF. CDR3 coding DNA: TGTGTCAGCAGTTACTCTCACAGGAAGACCACTGAAGCTTTCTTT.

This chain joins TRBV19 and TRBJ2-1, with 7 bases matching TRBD2. Germline assignment: CDR1 LNHDA and CDR2 SQIVND (reference sequence). The ends lost 5 bases at V and 4 bases at J; junction bases unmatched: 2. The CDR3 has 13 amino acids. CDR3 amino acids: CASSRREYNEQFF. The CDR3 bases are TGTGCCAGTAGTCGGCGGGAGTACAATGAGCAGTTCTTC.

The chain links TRBV25-1 to TRBJ2-5; D remains ambiguous. The CDR3 runs to 15 residues. CDR1 and CDR2 from the germline V gene are MGHDK and SYGVNS. V was pared by 5 bases and J by 8 bases, with 21 bases between. DNA for the CDR3: TGTGCCAGCAGTCCTCCGTCCGGTCGTAAGTTAACCCAGTACTTC. This encodes CASSPPSGRKLTQYF.

The rearrangement uses TRBV27 and TRBJ1-5; D unresolved. The germline V gene has CDR1 MNHEY and CDR2 SMNVEV (reference sequence). Trimming removed 1 base at V and 3 bases at J, with 4 bases between. This CDR3 contains 13 residues. CDR3 amino acids: CASSLFPNQPQHF. Written as DNA, the CDR3 is TGTGCCAGCAGTTTATTCCCCAATCAGCCCCAGCATTTT.

This clonotype was picked up a small number of times. The J gene is TRBJ1-1, the V gene TRBV9; 8 bases fit TRBD1. This CDR3 is built from 16 residues. Trimming took 0 bases from V and 1 from J; bases not matched to a gene: 5. Germline values: CDR1 SGDLS, CDR2 YYNGEE. Written as DNA, the CDR3 is TGTGCCAGCAGCGTAGTCGACAGGGGTGGGAACACTGAAGCTTTCTTT. Protein: CASSVVDRGGNTEAFF.

This clonotype occurred many times. This chain connects TRBV20-1 to TRBJ2-5, with D possibly matching TRBD1 (7 bases). This CDR3 region has 13 residues. V lost 5 bases and J lost 1, with 11 bases in between. CDR1 DFQATT and CDR2 SNEGSKA come from the germline V gene (reference sequence). The CDR3 DNA reads as TGCAGTGCTCCCAGGGGGGCCCAAGAGACCCAGTACTTC. Its protein is CSAPRGAQETQYF.

The chain joins TRBV6-5 to TRBJ2-7, with D perhaps given as TRBD1 or TRBD2 (5 bases each). The germline V and J ends were trimmed by 3 bases and 0 bases, with 15 bases remaining between them. The germline CDR1 and CDR2 sequences are MNHEY and SVGAGI. The length of the CDR3 is 16 residues. CDR3 amino acids: CASSYRLGVGSYEQYF. DNA of the CDR3: TGTGCCAGCAGTTATCGCCTGGGGGTAGGCTCCTACGAGCAGTACTTC.

In nucleotides, the CDR3 is TGTGCCAGCAGCCAAGATTCGCCGAACACCGGGGAGCTGTTTTTT. It is translated as CASSQDSPNTGELFF. The J gene is TRBJ2-2, the V gene TRBV7-2; no reliable D call. Trimming removed 5 bases from V and 0 bases from J, with 10 bases in between. The length of the CDR3 is 15 residues. The germline V gene has CDR1 SGHTA and CDR2 FQGNSA.

The sample holds a few counts of this clonotype. This chain connects TRBV11-2 to TRBJ2-5; D is tentatively TRBD1 or TRBD2 (6 bases each). Trimming took 2 bases from V and 5 from J, leaving 15 bases between them. Germline values: CDR1 SGHAT, CDR2 FQNNGV. CDR3 length: 15 residues. The CDR3 spells CASSLRGPSRETQYF. The CDR3 DNA follows: TGTGCCAGCAGCTTACGGGGGCCGTCGAGGGAGACCCAGTACTTC. Full variable domain (rest looked up from reference TRBV11-2 and TRBJ2-5): EAGVAQSPRYKIIEKRQSVAFWCNPISGHATLYWYQQILGQGPKLLIQFQNNGVVDDSQLPKDRFSAERLKGVDSTLKIQPAKLEDSAVYLCASSLRGPSRETQYFGPGTRLLVL.

The gene calls are TRBV9 and TRBJ1-5; 7 bases are shared with TRBD1. V gave up 7 bases and J gave up 6 bases; unmatched junction bases: 10. CDR1 and CDR2 from the germline V gene are SGDLS and YYNGEE. The CDR3 contains 14 residues. Here the CDR3 DNA reads TGTGCCAGCTCACCATCAGGGGGAAGTCAGCCCCAGCATTTT. Amino acid sequence: CASSPSGGSQPQHF.

A word on this clonotype: One end of the junction does not line up with germline, which may come from a read error. The V gene is TRBV5-1, the J gene TRBJ2-5; possibly TRBD1 for D (6 bases). This CDR3 spans 14 amino acids. CDR1 and CDR2 from the germline V gene are SGHRS and YFSETQ. DNA for the CDR3: TGTGCCAGCAGCTTGGGGGCAGGTAATCAGCCCCAGTACTTC. It specifies CASSLGAGNQPQYF.

The CDR3 nucleotides are TGTGCCAGCAGTCCCGTTCCGGTAGCGGGGAACGAGCAGTACTTC. Encoded protein: CASSPVPVAGNEQYF. The J gene is TRBJ2-7, the V gene TRBV6-5; 8 bases fit TRBD2. The length of the CDR3 is 15 residues. CDR1 is MNHEY, CDR2 SVGAGI, per germline. After removal of 5 bases from V and 5 bases from J, the junction contained 11 bases not matched to a gene.

The chain carries TRBV5-1 and TRBJ2-7; 9 bases map to TRBD2. The CDR3 sequence is 16 residues long. V shed 4 bases, J shed 2 bases, and the junction held 10 bases outside the gene matches. Germline lookup yields CDR1 SGHRS and CDR2 YFSETQ. The CDR3: CASSAYLAGSTYEQYF. Written as DNA, the CDR3 is TGCGCCAGCAGCGCCTACCTAGCGGGGTCAACCTACGAGCAGTACTTC.

This clonotype was counted a few times. This chain connects TRBV9 to TRBJ1-2; no reliable D call. The CDR3 is 13 residues long. Trimming took 5 bases from V and 8 from J, leaving 16 bases between them. CDR1 and CDR2 from the germline V gene are SGDLS and YYNGEE. CDR3 DNA sequence: TGTGCCAGCAGGACCTCGGTGGCCCGGGGCTACACCTTC. It yields the protein CASRTSVARGYTF.

As regards this clonotype: A read error may explain this, as a much larger clone is one base away. Lacking the conserved final phenylalanine or tryptophan, this CDR3 likely reflects a read error. The V call is TRBV6-2 or TRBV6-3, the J call TRBJ1-6; 7 bases agree with TRBD1. CDR3 size: 15 residues. From germline, CDR1 is MNHEY and CDR2 SVGEGT. The junction had 5 bases not matched to a gene; V was cut back by 0 bases and J by 9 bases. The CDR3 DNA reads TGTGCCAGCAGTTACTCGAGACAGGGACGTTCACCCCTCCACCTT. Protein sequence: CASSYSRQGRSPLHL.

This clonotype was detected only a few times. V is TRBV2 and J is TRBJ2-6; D gene unclear. This CDR3 is built from 14 residues. The V gene's germline CDR1 is SNHLY and CDR2 FYNNEI. V lost 5 bases and J lost 3, with 8 bases in between. CDR3 loop: CASSSLGGANVLTF. The CDR3 DNA is TGTGCCAGCAGTTCTTTAGGTGGGGCCAACGTCCTGACTTTC.

This chain links TRBV7-2 with TRBJ1-2, with 7 nucleotides matching TRBD1. CDR3 length equals 14 residues. Germline V lookup: CDR1 SGHTA, CDR2 FQGNSA. The V and J ends lost 3 bases and 4 bases, in that order; junction bases with no gene match: 5. This CDR3 is CASSFMDRTYGYTF. CDR3 DNA sequence: TGTGCCAGCAGCTTTATGGACAGGACCTATGGCTACACCTTC.

The genes are TRBV25-1 and TRBJ1-5; D not resolved. Germline assignment: CDR1 MGHDK and CDR2 SYGVNS. This CDR3 has 12 amino acids. Trimming cost V 8 bases and J 6 bases, with 11 bases left between them. In DNA, the CDR3 is TGTGCCAGCTTAGCGGTGGGTCAGCCCCAGCATTTT. It encodes CASLAVGQPQHF.

This clonotype was detected ten times or more. The chain uses TRBV10-3 and TRBJ2-5; 8 nucleotides match TRBD1. Per the germline V gene, CDR1 is ENHRY and CDR2 is SYGVKD. Trimming at V came to 2 bases and at J to 5 bases, leaving 10 bases not matched to a gene. CDR3 length: 16 amino acids. The CDR3 loop is CAISEKVDRDGETQYF. The CDR3, as DNA: TGTGCCATCAGTGAGAAAGTGGACAGGGACGGGGAGACCCAGTACTTC.

This clonotype was recorded at least ten times. Written as DNA, the CDR3 is TGTGCCAGCAGCGCCGGGACAACTGGAAACACCATATATTTT. Its translation is CASSAGTTGNTIYF. This chain joins TRBV7-2 and TRBJ1-3, with D tentatively TRBD1 (6 bases). This CDR3 is built from 14 residues. Per the germline V gene, CDR1 is SGHTA and CDR2 is FQGNSA. Between the trimmed V and J ends, which lost 5 bases and 2 bases, there was a span of 10 bases. Complete variable domain (other parts from reference TRBV7-2 and TRBJ1-3): GAGVSQSPSNKVTEKGKDVELRCDPISGHTALYWYRQSLGQGLEFLIYFQGNSAPDKSGLPSDRFSAERTGGSVSTLTIQRTQQEDSAVYLCASSAGTTGNTIYFGEGSWLTVV.